The TCR beta chain under discussion was sequenced for a study of CD8 T cells in ankylosing spondylitis. In TCRdb, the 5' RACE reads were re-called with MiXCR into one record per CDR3 protein. The sample carries roughly 140,000 distinct CDR3 sequences, more than 40% recorded once. V was clipped by 7 bases and J by 6 bases; unmatched bases: 14. Germline CDR1 is ENHRY and CDR2 is SYGVKD. The CDR3 contains 16 residues. Sequencing input: synovial fluid, either unsorted or a sorted T cell fraction (not recorded which). The receptor was derived from a male donor with ankylosing spondylitis. This chain joins TRBV10-3 and TRBJ2-7, with 11 bases aligning to TRBD2. The chain's CDR3 is CAIKSLLAGEISEQYF. CDR3 bases: TGTGCCATCAAGAGTTTACTAGCGGGAGAAATCTCCGAGCAGTACTTC.